This T cell receptor beta chain was recovered during a study of shared clonotypes between healthy human individuals. Germline V gives CDR1 MGHDK, CDR2 SYGVNS. The CDR3 spans 15 residues. V lost 6 bases and J lost 5; bases outside the gene matches: 8. Assay: immunoSEQ multiplex PCR; the TCRdb copy retains only in-frame clones and omits some. The sample holds a few million clones, over 85% seen once. This sequence was found in a man younger than 35 in good health. The specimen was naive CD4+ T cells sorted from blood. Subset indicated: CD45RA+ positively selected. This chain connects TRBV25-1 to TRBJ2-5; TRBD2 matches at 11 bases. The CDR3 region has the DNA TGTGCCAGCAGCGACCAACTAGCGGGAGCCGAGACCCAGTACTTC. Translation: CASSDQLAGAETQYF.